Presented here are 18 T cell receptor beta chains from one specimen sequenced in a study of T-cell memory formation after mild COVID-19. TCRdb re-analysed the 5' RACE reads in MiXCR, keeping a single row per CDR3 protein. The sample records about 350,000 distinct CDR3 sequences, more than 20% being singletons. Sequencing input: PBMCs or a T cell subset sorted from them (not recorded which). All receptors derive from a man between 18 and 29 years old who had mild COVID-19 (a few samples of this study predate the infection). Cell type and time point are not known.

This clonotype has more than one count but fewer than ten. V is TRBV4-1 and J is TRBJ1-5; D call uncertain. CDR1 is MGHRA, CDR2 YSYEKL, per germline. V was clipped by 0 bases and J by 5 bases, with 14 bases between them. The CDR3 has 16 residues. The CDR3 DNA reads TGCGCCAGCAGCCAAGAAGGTATGGCGGTCGATCAGCCCCAGCATTTT. It codes for CASSQEGMAVDQPQHF.

The chain uses TRBV6-5 and TRBJ2-1; 13 bases align to TRBD2. With 11 bases clipped from V and 6 bases from J, the junction kept 4 bases outside the gene matches. Germline loops: CDR1 MNHEY, CDR2 SVGAGI. CDR3 size: 13 residues. CDR3 in amino acids: CAAGLAGRNEQFF. The DNA of the CDR3 is TGTGCCGCGGGACTAGCGGGGCGCAATGAGCAGTTCTTC.

The rearrangement joins TRBV7-2 to TRBJ2-1; perhaps TRBD1 as D (6 bases). From germline, CDR1 is SGHTA and CDR2 FQGNSA. Trimming shortened V by 1 base and J by 9 bases, and 10 bases separated the two germline ends. CDR3 length equals 13 residues. This CDR3 reads CASSLDFRGEQFF. In DNA form, the CDR3 reads TGTGCCAGCAGCTTAGACTTCAGGGGTGAGCAGTTCTTC.

V is TRBV6-2 or TRBV6-3 and J is TRBJ2-5, with 8 bases lining up with TRBD1. With V trimmed by 4 bases and J by 5 bases, 12 bases remained unmatched. Per the germline V gene, CDR1 is MNHEY and CDR2 is SVGEGT. The CDR3 length is 16 residues. CDR3 protein: CASSLPGAGGAETQYF. The CDR3 DNA reads as TGTGCCAGCAGTTTGCCCGGGGCAGGGGGCGCGGAGACCCAGTACTTC.

V and J are TRBV28 and TRBJ2-3; 10 nucleotides match TRBD1. Germline V gene data show CDR1 as MDHEN and CDR2 as SYDVKM. With V trimmed by 5 bases and J by 4 bases, 6 bases remained unmatched. This CDR3 comprises 15 residues. The DNA of the CDR3 is TGTGCCAGCAGTCTCGGGACAGGGGCCGCAGATACGCAGTATTTT. This codes for CASSLGTGAADTQYF.

This clonotype was recorded a few times. V gene TRBV10-3 combines with J gene TRBJ1-5; unclear D gene. Germline V gene data show CDR1 as ENHRY and CDR2 as SYGVKD. Trimming pared 6 bases from V and 0 bases from J, leaving 12 bases between. This CDR3 has 15 residues. CDR3: CAIRAGLNSNQPQHF. In DNA form, the CDR3 reads TGTGCCATCAGGGCAGGCCTGAATAGCAATCAGCCCCAGCATTTT.

This clonotype turned up a few times. The genes are TRBV4-3 and TRBJ2-1, with TRBD2 identical over 8 bases. Germline V CDR1 and CDR2: LGHNA, YSLEER. The CDR3 loop spans 16 amino acids. Trimming at V came to 3 bases and at J to 4 bases, leaving 8 bases not matched to a gene. CDR3 protein: CASSQHGGGQYNEQFF. The CDR3 region has the DNA TGCGCCAGCAGCCAGCACGGCGGGGGGCAATACAATGAGCAGTTCTTC.

This chain connects TRBV11-2 to TRBJ1-4, with D perhaps matching TRBD1 (6 bases). Germline V gene lookup returns CDR1 SGHAT and CDR2 FQNNGV. The CDR3 extends over 15 amino acids. The ends were cut back, 0 bases at V and 8 bases at J, with 13 bases in the middle. The CDR3 nucleotides read TGTGCCAGCAGCTTAGATCCGGGGGCCGACGAAAAACTGTTTTTT. It specifies CASSLDPGADEKLFF.

The rearrangement joins TRBV7-3 to TRBJ2-3; weak D call: TRBD1 (5 bases). The CDR3 covers 17 residues. V was clipped by 0 bases and J by 1 base, with 14 bases between them. CDR1 is SGHTA, CDR2 FQGTGA, per germline. CDR3 bases: TGTGCCAGCAGCTTAACAGTCGGCAGGGTGGGCACAGATACGCAGTATTTT. Its translation is CASSLTVGRVGTDTQYF.

This clonotype was detected a few times. This chain uses TRBV6-5 with TRBJ1-1, with TRBD1 identical over 8 bases. Per the germline V gene, CDR1 is MNHEY and CDR2 is SVGAGI. This CDR3 has 13 amino acids. The V gene end was trimmed by 6 bases and the J gene end by 3 bases; junction bases not matched to a gene: 3. The CDR3: CASRSGGYTEAFF. CDR3 nucleotide sequence: TGTGCCAGCAGGTCAGGGGGCTACACTGAAGCTTTCTTT.

In this sample, this clonotype turned up a few times. V and J are TRBV20-1 and TRBJ1-1; possible D gene TRBD1, 5 bases. V lost 3 bases, J lost 0 bases, and 17 bases lay in between. The CDR3 covers 16 residues. The germline gives CDR1 DFQATT, CDR2 SNEGSKA (reference sequence). CDR3 sequence: CSASRGWGTMNTEAFF. CDR3 in DNA: TGCAGTGCTAGTCGTGGGTGGGGCACAATGAACACTGAAGCTTTCTTT.

This chain links TRBV7-8 with TRBJ2-2, with D possibly TRBD1 on 5 matching bases. CDR3 length: 14 residues. V was pared by 5 bases and J by 5 bases, with 12 bases between. Germline-derived CDR1 and CDR2 are SGHVS and FQNEAQ. The CDR3 sequence is CASSANRITGELFF. Written as DNA, the CDR3 is TGTGCCAGCAGCGCCAACAGGATTACCGGGGAGCTGTTTTTT.

V usage is TRBV12-3 or TRBV12-4 and J usage is TRBJ1-1; D gene uncertain. The CDR3 length is 14 residues. Trimming removed 6 bases at V and 4 bases at J, with 15 bases between. CDR3 nucleotide sequence: TGTGCCAGCAGGGTAAGCGCGCCGACCACTGAAGCTTTCTTT. This gives the protein CASRVSAPTTEAFF.

The chain has TRBV7-8 and TRBJ1-2; possibly TRBD1 for D (5 bases). Germline V gives CDR1 SGHVS, CDR2 FQNEAQ. The CDR3 consists of 13 residues. Trimming cost V 0 bases and J 7 bases, with 9 bases left between them. DNA for the CDR3: TGTGCCAGCAGCTTAGCCAGGGACGCTGGCTACACCTTC. Translation: CASSLARDAGYTF.

CDR3 sequence reads: CASSYSELNEQFF. In nucleotides, the CDR3 is TGTGCCAGCAGCTATAGCGAACTAAATGAGCAGTTCTTC. V is TRBV7-2 and J is TRBJ2-1; a possible D gene is TRBD2 (5 bases). The CDR3 has 13 residues. Germline values: CDR1 SGHTA, CDR2 FQGNSA. V was shortened by 4 bases and J by 7 bases, with 11 bases between the two germline ends.

This clonotype was seen at least ten times. This chain links TRBV5-1 with TRBJ2-7, with 8 bases that match TRBD1. Unmatched junction bases numbered 2, after V lost 1 base and J lost 5 bases. The V gene's germline CDR1 is SGHRS and CDR2 YFSETQ. The CDR3 is 13 amino acids. The CDR3 spells CASSLQGADEQYF. The CDR3 nucleotides read TGCGCCAGCAGCTTGCAGGGGGCGGACGAGCAGTACTTC.

This clonotype showed up just a few times. CDR3 bases: TGCAGTGCTAGCGCTTTAGACTCCGGGCTCGATACGCAGTATTTT. Protein sequence: CSASALDSGLDTQYF. The genes are TRBV20-1 and TRBJ2-3, with unresolved D. Germline loops: CDR1 DFQATT, CDR2 SNEGSKA (reference sequence). This CDR3 is 15 amino acids long. V shed 3 bases and J shed 6 bases, with 19 bases lying between them.

This chain joins TRBV4-1 and TRBJ1-2; 10 bases map to TRBD1. The CDR3 length is 15 residues. Germline trimming cut 4 bases from V and 4 bases from J; bases unmatched to any gene: 6. Germline loops: CDR1 MGHRA, CDR2 YSYEKL. The CDR3 bases are TGCGCCAGCAGCCCGACCGGACAGGGGGGCTATGGCTACACCTTC. This codes for CASSPTGQGGYGYTF.